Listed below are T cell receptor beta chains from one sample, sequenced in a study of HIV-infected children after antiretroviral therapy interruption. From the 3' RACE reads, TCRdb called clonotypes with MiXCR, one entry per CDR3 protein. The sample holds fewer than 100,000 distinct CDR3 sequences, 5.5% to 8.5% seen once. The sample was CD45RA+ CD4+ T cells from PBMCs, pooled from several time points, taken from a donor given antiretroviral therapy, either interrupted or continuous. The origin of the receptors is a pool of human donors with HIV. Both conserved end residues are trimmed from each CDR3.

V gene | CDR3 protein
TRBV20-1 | SARFGLVGRETQY
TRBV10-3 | AIRRQGDSYEQY
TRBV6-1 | ASSETRISNQPQH
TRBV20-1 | SARDRADWRNTIY
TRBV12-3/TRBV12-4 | ASSLLRDNSPLH
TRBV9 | ASSSWTGQMGTDTQY
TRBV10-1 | ASSEGGAKAGELF
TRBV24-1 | ATTEGTDYNEQF
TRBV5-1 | ASSLEPGGGSYT
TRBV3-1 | ASSQDLAVSSYEQY
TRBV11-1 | ASSFYSGSGETQY
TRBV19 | ASSTVYGYT
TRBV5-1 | ASSLDSNQPQH
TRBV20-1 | SATPAGYNEQF
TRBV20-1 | SAIFGDSSGNTIY
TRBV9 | ASSGPYEQY
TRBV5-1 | ASSPQADRFGELF